Listed below are T cell receptor beta chains from one sample, sequenced in a study of shared clonotypes between healthy human individuals. Clones were read by immunoSEQ multiplex PCR, and TCRdb kept only the in-frame ones, dropping some. The data hold about 2 million clones, with roughly 94% observed a single time. Sequenced: naive CD8+ T cells sorted from blood. These receptor sequences come from a man between 18 and 35 years old in good health. Both conserved end residues are part of each CDR3. The D gene is left open where the match is weak. Size values are once, few and many counts, or a class for expanded clones, and some rows have none.

16,-,-,TRBV7-8,TRBJ2-5,CASSFPSGLQGETQYF,TGTGCCAGCAGCTTTCCCTCGGGACTTCAAGGAGAGACCCAGTACTTC
12,-,-,TRBV10-3,TRBJ2-1,CATRWLDEEQFF,TGTGCCACTCGATGGCTGGACGAGGAGCAGTTCTTC
15,TRBD2,-,TRBV7-6,TRBJ2-3,CASSPLAGATDTQYF,TGTGCCAGCAGCCCTTTAGCGGGGGCCACAGATACGCAGTATTTT
11,-,-,TRBV7-9,TRBJ2-5,CASSLAETQYF,TGTGCCAGCAGCTTGGCCGAGACCCAGTACTTC
16,TRBD2,-,TRBV7-3,TRBJ2-7,CASSLDGRGTLYEQYF,TGTGCCAGCAGCTTAGATGGGCGGGGGACGCTCTACGAGCAGTACTTC
15,TRBD1,-,TRBV13,TRBJ2-5,CASSPGQEVRETQYF,TGTGCCAGCAGCCCGGGACAGGAGGTCCGAGAGACCCAGTACTTC
16,TRBD2,-,TRBV5-1,TRBJ2-3,CASSNRLAGLTDTQYF,TGCGCCAGCAGTAACCGACTAGCGGGGCTCACAGATACGCAGTATTTT
15,-,-,TRBV4-1,TRBJ1-2,CASSQELTAGFGYTF,TGCGCCAGCAGCCAAGAGCTAACGGCAGGGTTTGGCTACACCTTC
13,-,-,TRBV19,TRBJ1-2,CASSQTGYYGYTF,TGTGCCAGTAGTCAGACAGGATACTATGGCTACACCTTC
13,-,-,TRBV5-3,TRBJ2-7,CARSLNPPYEQYF,TGTGCCAGAAGCTTGAATCCGCCCTACGAGCAGTACTTC
14,TRBD1,once,TRBV7-9,TRBJ2-7,CASSFGQGTYEQYF,TGTGCCAGCAGCTTCGGACAGGGGACGTACGAGCAGTACTTC
13,-,-,TRBV29-1,TRBJ2-3,CSVGPGITDTQYF,TGCAGCGTTGGTCCAGGTATCACAGATACGCAGTATTTT
14,TRBD2,-,TRBV7-9,TRBJ2-1,CASSLVAGGGEQFF,TGTGCCAGCAGCTTAGTGGCGGGAGGGGGTGAGCAGTTCTTC
14,-,-,TRBV29-1,TRBJ2-2,CSVERGANTGELFF,TGCAGCGTTGAGAGGGGCGCGAACACCGGGGAGCTGTTTTTT
16,-,-,TRBV5-6,TRBJ2-3,CASSPKGSGRTDTQYF,TGTGCCAGCAGCCCAAAGGGGAGCGGACGCACAGATACGCAGTATTTT
15,-,-,TRBV7-6,TRBJ2-7,CASSLDATGDDEQYF,TGTGCCAGCAGCTTAGATGCGACAGGAGACGACGAGCAGTACTTC
12,-,once,TRBV28,TRBJ2-7,CASSPTFNEQYF,TGTGCCAGCAGTCCTACCTTCAACGAGCAGTACTTC
15,-,-,TRBV27,TRBJ1-3,CASRAAARMENTIYF,TGTGCCAGCAGAGCAGCCGCCAGAATGGAGAACACCATATATTTT
14,-,-,TRBV6-5,TRBJ1-2,CASSYSEGSYGYTF,TGTGCCAGCAGTTACTCTGAGGGGTCCTATGGCTACACCTTC
13,TRBD1,-,TRBV5-1,TRBJ2-7,CASSWGQVYEQYF,TGCGCCAGCAGCTGGGGACAGGTCTACGAGCAGTACTTC
15,-,-,TRBV9,TRBJ2-1,CASSVEWTERNEQFF,TGTGCCAGCAGCGTAGAGTGGACCGAACGCAATGAGCAGTTCTTC
15,-,-,TRBV2,TRBJ1-4,CASSPTNDQNEKLFF,TGTGCCAGCAGTCCTACAAACGACCAGAATGAAAAACTGTTTTTT
14,TRBD1,-,TRBV9,TRBJ2-7,CASSVGDREYEQYF,TGTGCCAGCAGCGTAGGGGACAGAGAATACGAGCAGTACTTC
14,-,-,TRBV4-1,TRBJ1-1,CASSLQTSPTEAFF,TGCGCCAGCAGCCTTCAGACATCTCCCACTGAAGCTTTCTTT
17,TRBD2,-,TRBV29-1,TRBJ2-1,CSVQGPRLAGGQNEQFF,TGCAGCGTCCAGGGGCCGCGGCTAGCGGGAGGTCAGAATGAGCAGTTCTTC
15,-,-,TRBV25-1,TRBJ1-5,CASSEWVDSNQPQHF,TGTGCCAGCAGTGAATGGGTGGACAGCAATCAGCCCCAGCATTTT
15,-,-,TRBV27,TRBJ2-1,CASSPISSSYNEQFF,TGTGCCAGCAGTCCAATCTCCTCATCCTACAATGAGCAGTTCTTC
15,-,-,TRBV27,TRBJ1-5,CASSPGHVSNQPQHF,TGTGCCAGCAGCCCGGGACACGTTAGCAATCAGCCCCAGCATTTT
14,-,-,TRBV29-1,TRBJ1-5,CSVLCQFSNQPQHF,TGCAGCGTTCTATGTCAGTTTAGCAATCAGCCCCAGCATTTT
16,TRBD1,-,TRBV28,TRBJ1-1,CASRPLSTGAYTEAFF,TGTGCCAGCAGACCCTTATCGACAGGGGCCTACACTGAAGCTTTCTTT
14,-,-,TRBV7-2,TRBJ2-5,CASSPWTDEETQYF,TGTGCCAGCAGCCCCTGGACGGACGAGGAGACCCAGTACTTC
17,-,-,TRBV5-7,TRBJ2-2,CASSLGSWGVSTGELFF,TGTGCCAGCAGCTTGGGGAGCTGGGGGGTAAGCACCGGGGAGCTGTTTTTT
15,-,-,TRBV6-5,TRBJ2-5,CASSYSAGLGETQYF,TGTGCCAGCAGTTACTCAGCGGGTCTGGGAGAGACCCAGTACTTC
15,TRBD1,-,TRBV28,TRBJ2-7,CASSLLDRGTYEQYF,TGTGCCAGCAGTTTATTAGACAGGGGGACCTACGAGCAGTACTTC
18,-,-,TRBV11-2,TRBJ2-3,CASSLKAPLTEGTDTQYF,TGTGCCAGCAGCTTAAAAGCGCCTCTAACTGAGGGGACAGATACGCAGTATTTT
11,-,-,TRBV5-4,TRBJ1-1,CASSLGTEAFF,TGTGCCAGCAGCTTGGGCACTGAAGCTTTCTTT
17,-,-,TRBV28,TRBJ2-4,CASRPSDRAKAKNIQYF,TGTGCCAGCAGACCTTCCGACAGAGCCAAAGCCAAAAACATTCAGTACTTC
18,TRBD2,-,TRBV11-2,TRBJ2-1,CASSLGVMGLAEYNEQFF,TGTGCCAGCAGCTTAGGGGTTATGGGACTAGCGGAATACAATGAGCAGTTCTTC
20,TRBD1,-,TRBV4-1,TRBJ1-2,CASSQGDPGQVGRAWAGYTF,TGCGCCAGCAGCCAAGGCGATCCGGGACAGGTCGGGCGGGCGTGGGCTGGCTACACCTTC